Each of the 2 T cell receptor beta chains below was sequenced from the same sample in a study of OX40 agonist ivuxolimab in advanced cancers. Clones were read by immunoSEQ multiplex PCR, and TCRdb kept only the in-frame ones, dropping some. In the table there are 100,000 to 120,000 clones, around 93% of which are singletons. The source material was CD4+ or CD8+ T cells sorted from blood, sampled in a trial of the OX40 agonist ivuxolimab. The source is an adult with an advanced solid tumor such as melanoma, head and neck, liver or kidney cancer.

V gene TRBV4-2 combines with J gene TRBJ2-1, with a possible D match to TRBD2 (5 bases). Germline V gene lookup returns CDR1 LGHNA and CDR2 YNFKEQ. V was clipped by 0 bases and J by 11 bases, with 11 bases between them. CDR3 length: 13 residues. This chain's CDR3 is CASSQDRAGKQFF. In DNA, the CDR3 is TGTGCCAGCAGCCAAGATCGCGCGGGCAAGCAGTTCTTC.

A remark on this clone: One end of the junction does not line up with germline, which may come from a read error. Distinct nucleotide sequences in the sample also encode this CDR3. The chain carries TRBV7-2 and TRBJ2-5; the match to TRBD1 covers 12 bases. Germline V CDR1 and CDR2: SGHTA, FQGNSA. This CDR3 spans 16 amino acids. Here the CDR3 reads CASSLEGQGAGETQYF. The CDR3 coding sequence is TGTGCCAGCAGCTTAGAGGGACAGGGGGCTGGAGAGACCCAATACTTC.